This T cell receptor (beta chain) was observed in a study of blood T cells in healthy people across ages. Study results and limitations: Researchers deemed the diversity estimates from one million T cells underestimates. Observed TCR beta diversity showed a strong correlation with the percentage of naive T cells as measured by flow cytometry.

From germline, CDR1 is MDHEN and CDR2 SYDVKM. The CDR3 spans 15 residues. The ends lost 7 bases at V and 0 bases at J; junction bases unmatched: 4. The authors ran a second PCR of about 7 to 12 cycles using a sample-barcoded 5' primer and a J-beta primer mix. TCRdb reprocessed the 5' RACE reads via MiXCR and lists one record per CDR3 protein. The sample has over 1,500,000 distinct CDR3 sequences; approximately 50% are singletons. As to this clonotype: Antigen unknown.

The sequenced sample consisted of blood. The chain is built from TRBV28 and TRBJ2-3; 10 bases are a match to TRBD2. The receptor comes from a woman between 40 and 55 years old in good health. The CDR3: CASIERGGSTDTQYF. The CDR3 DNA sequence: TGTGCCAGCATCGAGCGGGGGGGTAGCACAGATACGCAGTATTTT.